This T cell receptor beta chain was retrieved from a study of CD8+CD57+ T cells in acquired aplastic anemia. Study-level results: Controls and patients did not differ significantly in CD8+ Simpson's diversity. Patients and controls turned out to have twenty-nine CD8+ CDR3 sequences in common.

CD8+CD57+ cell expansion had been shown by flow cytometry in patients chosen for sequencing. About this clonotype: Its antigen is not identified.

TCR beta VDJ combinations and CDR3 sequences were profiled from genomic DNA. One entry per CDR3 protein, called by TCRdb with MiXCR from the reads. The sample yields about 98,000 distinct CDR3 sequences, approximately 73% seen once. The sequence came from a human donor with aplastic anemia. The sequenced sample consisted of sorted CD4+, CD8+, or CD8+CD57+ T cells (not recorded which) from PBMCs.

CDR3 in DNA: TGTGCCAGCAGTCGGCCCACCTACGAGCAGTACTTC. It is translated as CASSRPTYEQYF. The gene calls are TRBV7-9 and TRBJ2-7; D is uncertain. CDR1 is SEHNR, CDR2 FQNEAQ, per germline (reference sequence). V gave up 6 bases and J gave up 2 bases, with 8 bases separating them. This CDR3 comprises 12 residues.